The present T cell receptor (beta chain) was sequenced within a study of T cells after yellow fever vaccination. Trimming removed 5 bases from V and 6 bases from J, with 16 bases in between. This CDR3 comprises 13 residues. Germline V gene sequence: CDR1 DFQATT, CDR2 SNEGSKA (reference sequence). TCRdb used MiXCR to reprocess the 5' RACE reads, holding one entry per CDR3 protein. This table has about 50,000 distinct CDR3 sequences, 6% to 8% appearing once. The table lists this clonotype with many counts. This clonotype was obtained from a man between 18 and 29 years old who received the YFV17D yellow fever vaccine. The genes are TRBV20-1 and TRBJ1-2, with a possible D match to TRBD1 (5 bases). The material sequenced was CD8+ T cells sorted from PBMCs, taken more than 14 days after the first yellow fever vaccination. CDR3 nucleotides: TGCAGTGCTCGGGACGGCGGGAGCCATGGCTACACCTTC. It specifies CSARDGGSHGYTF.